A single sample gave rise to the 10 T cell receptor beta chains below, sequenced in a study of regulatory T cells in long-lasting Graves disease. Through Arm-PCR of CDR3 regions and iRepertoire HTBI primers, TCR beta libraries were built. TCRdb ran MiXCR on the multiplex PCR reads and lists one entry per CDR3 protein. The top ten clones hold more than 11% of a sample with 200,000 to 300,000 distinct CDR3 sequences, roughly a fifth of them seen once. As to time point: newly diagnosed GD, antithyroid drugs for less than 3 months. From PBMCs, RNA was extracted and then used to make the TCR library. This specimen consisted of peripheral blood mononuclear cells (PBMCs), obtained at new diagnosis, from a patient treated with antithyroid drugs. All receptors come from a female donor with Graves disease.

This clonotype has a count of ten or more. The V call is TRBV20-1, the J call TRBJ1-5; weak D call: TRBD1 (6 bases). The V and J ends lost 4 bases and 6 bases respectively, with 13 bases between them. This CDR3 has 13 residues. Per germline, CDR1 DFQATT and CDR2 SNEGSKA (reference sequence). This chain's CDR3 is CSAKAGAGQPQHF. The CDR3, as DNA: TGCAGTGCTAAAGCAGGGGCTGGTCAGCCCCAGCATTTT.

Ten or more counts support this clonotype. The chain links TRBV12-3 or TRBV12-4 to TRBJ2-3, with TRBD2 as a possible D gene (6 bases). With 3 bases removed from V and 0 bases from J, the gap between germline ends came to 16 bases. The CDR3 extends over 17 amino acids. The CDR3 nucleotides are TGTGCCAGCAGTTTTAAAGGTAGCGGCCGAAGCACAGATACGCAGTATTTT. Translating it yields CASSFKGSGRSTDTQYF.

The chain joins TRBV25-1 to TRBJ2-7, with TRBD2 identical over 10 bases. Germline V gene lookup returns CDR1 MGHDK and CDR2 SYGVNS. J was trimmed by 5 bases and V by 3 bases; bases with no gene match: 7. The CDR3 totals 15 residues. CDR3 nucleotides: TGTGCCAGCAGTGATTGGGCTAGCGGGAGCGACGAGCAGTACTTC. Its protein product is CASSDWASGSDEQYF.

This clonotype was observed at least ten times. The J gene is TRBJ2-7, the V gene TRBV6-1, with 10 bases matching TRBD1. The V gene end was trimmed by 7 bases and the J gene end by 0 bases; junction bases not matched to a gene: 15. Germline V gene lookup returns CDR1 MNHNS and CDR2 SASEGT. The CDR3 covers 18 residues. Written as DNA, the CDR3 is TGTGCCAGCACCCTAGGGACAGGGGACGCCTCGAGCTCCTACGAGCAGTACTTC. It codes for CASTLGTGDASSSYEQYF.

This clonotype was seen once. The junction differs from germline at one of its ends, possibly a read error. This sequence joins TRBV11-2 and TRBJ1-1; D gene unclear. Looked up from germline, CDR1 is SGHAT and CDR2 is FQNNGV. The CDR3 spans 13 residues. CDR3 DNA: TGTGCCAGAAGCTCAACACCGAACACTGAAGCTTTCTTT. This sequence encodes CARSSTPNTEAFF.

This clonotype was observed at least ten times. The chain couples TRBV18 to TRBJ2-5, with D unclear. Per the germline V gene, CDR1 is KGHSH and CDR2 is LQKENI. V dropped 2 bases and J dropped 2 bases, with 6 bases sitting between them. This CDR3 comprises 13 residues. The CDR3 reads CASSPATQETQYF. The CDR3 nucleotides are TGTGCCAGCTCACCAGCCACTCAAGAGACCCAGTACTTC.

The chain has TRBV20-1 and TRBJ2-3; 13 bases map to TRBD2. Trimming cost V 6 bases and J 4 bases; bases outside gene matches: 7. CDR1 and CDR2 (germline): DFQATT, SNEGSKA (reference sequence). There are 15 residues in the CDR3. CDR3 amino acids: CSARTSGGDADTQYF. For the CDR3, the DNA is TGCAGTGCCCGGACTAGCGGGGGCGACGCAGATACGCAGTATTTT.

This clonotype was detected ten times or more. This chain uses TRBV20-1 with TRBJ2-7, with 10 bases matching TRBD1. The CDR3 runs 12 residues. The ends lost 5 bases at V and 5 bases at J; junction bases unmatched: 3. Germline CDR1 reads DFQATT; CDR2 reads SNEGSKA (reference sequence). CDR3 region: CSAWDRGHEQYF. The CDR3 DNA reads TGCAGTGCTTGGGACAGGGGTCACGAGCAGTACTTC.

Ten or more counts support this clonotype. This chain links TRBV20-1 with TRBJ2-5, with 8 bases that match TRBD1. The length of the CDR3 is 15 residues. V dropped 4 bases and J dropped 0; count of bases not matched to a gene: 7. CDR1 DFQATT and CDR2 SNEGSKA come from the germline V gene (reference sequence). The CDR3 is CSATGGAGNQETQYF. The DNA for the CDR3 is TGCAGTGCTACAGGGGGCGCGGGCAACCAAGAGACCCAGTACTTC.

This sequence joins TRBV28 and TRBJ1-2; a weak D match, TRBD1 (5 bases). Trimming took off 6 bases at V and 0 bases at J, with 11 bases between the two ends. This CDR3 is 14 amino acids long. Germline V gene data show CDR1 as MDHEN and CDR2 as SYDVKM. CDR3 amino acids: CASRPGGANYGYTF. Here the CDR3 DNA reads TGTGCCAGCAGGCCCGGGGGGGCTAACTATGGCTACACCTTC.